This T cell receptor beta chain was documented in a study of CD8 T cells in ankylosing spondylitis. Regarding the study as a whole: The authors found the disease-linked clones to be CD8+ and relatively rare in peripheral blood. Reportedly, disease-linked clones are significantly enriched in ankylosing spondylitis patients' matched synovial fluid.

With molecular barcodes, quantitative 5'-RACE was used to make the TCR beta libraries. TCRdb re-analysed the 5' RACE reads in MiXCR, keeping a single row per CDR3 protein. The sample lists around 210,000 distinct CDR3 sequences; approximately 8.4% were seen once. Per germline, CDR1 MNHEY and CDR2 SVGAGI. V was cut by 6 bases and J by 5 bases, with 6 bases left in between. The CDR3 spans 11 residues. At least ten counts were recorded for this clonotype. Its antigen is undetermined. The receptor was isolated from a female donor with ankylosing spondylitis or in good health (not recorded which). The rearrangement links TRBV6-5 to TRBJ2-3, with unresolved D. Material for sequencing was blood, either unsorted or a sorted T cell fraction (not recorded which). Here the CDR3 DNA reads TGTGCCAGCAGGAAGAGAGATACGCAGTATTTT. Translating gives CASRKRDTQYF.